This TCR beta chain came from a study of regulatory T cells in long-lasting Graves disease. Through Arm-PCR of CDR3 regions and iRepertoire HTBI primers, TCR beta libraries were built. TCRdb analysed the multiplex PCR reads with MiXCR anew, one entry per CDR3 protein. The sample has a few hundred thousand distinct CDR3 sequences, around 18% seen once. The sample holds many counts of this clonotype. As for time point: newly diagnosed GD, antithyroid drugs for less than 3 months. Extracted RNA from PBMCs served as the source of the TCR library. The CDR3 is 14 residues long. V was cut by 9 bases and J by 1 base, with 15 bases left in between. Looked up from germline, CDR1 is LNHNV and CDR2 is YYDKDF (reference sequence). The sample was also linked to a second study, of T cells in Graves' hyperthyroidism and ophthalmopathy. That publication notes: Most thyroid clonotypes that were expanded above 0.001 also turned up in blood.

V is TRBV15 and J is TRBJ1-2, with a tentative D call TRBD1 (5 bases). This TCR came from a woman aged 25 to 39 with Graves disease. The sequencing here drew on peripheral blood mononuclear cells (PBMCs), taken at new diagnosis, from a patient treated with antithyroid drugs. In DNA, the CDR3 is TGTGCCACTCGGCGAAGGGGTGATAACTATGGCTACACCTTC. Amino acid sequence: CATRRRGDNYGYTF. The variable domain in full, with the rest retrieved from reference TRBV15 and TRBJ1-2, is DAMVIQNPRYQVTQFGKPVTLSCSQTLNHNVMYWYQQKSSQAPKLLFHYYDKDFNNEADTPDNFQSRRPNTSFCFLDIRSPGLGDTAMYLCATRRRGDNYGYTFGSGTRLTVV.